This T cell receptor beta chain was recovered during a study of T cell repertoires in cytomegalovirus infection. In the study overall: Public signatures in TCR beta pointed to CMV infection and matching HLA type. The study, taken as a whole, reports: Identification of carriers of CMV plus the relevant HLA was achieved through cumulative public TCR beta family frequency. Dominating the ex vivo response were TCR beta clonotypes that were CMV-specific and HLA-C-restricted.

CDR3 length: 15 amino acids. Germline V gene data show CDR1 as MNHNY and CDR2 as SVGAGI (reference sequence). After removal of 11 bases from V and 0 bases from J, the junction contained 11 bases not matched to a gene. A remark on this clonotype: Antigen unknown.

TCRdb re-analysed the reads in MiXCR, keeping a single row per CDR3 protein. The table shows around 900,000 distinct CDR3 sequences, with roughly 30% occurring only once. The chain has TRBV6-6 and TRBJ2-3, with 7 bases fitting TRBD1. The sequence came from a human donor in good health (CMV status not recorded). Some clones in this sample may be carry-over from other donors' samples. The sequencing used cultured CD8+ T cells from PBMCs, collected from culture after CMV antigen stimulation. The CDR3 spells CAGQERGPSTDTQYF. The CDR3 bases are TGTGCCGGACAAGAAAGGGGGCCAAGCACAGATACGCAGTATTTT.